The 27 T cell receptor beta chains below come from one sample, sequenced in a study of glioma-infiltrating T cells. Using RNA template, CDR3s of TCR alpha and beta were amplified with iRepertoire arm-PCR. TCRdb re-analysed the multiplex PCR reads in MiXCR, keeping a single row per CDR3 protein. The data contain more than 350,000 distinct CDR3 sequences, about two fifths of them seen just once; the ten biggest clones take up around 13%. The sequenced sample consisted of glioma tissue, nonneoplastic brain tissue, or PBMCs (not recorded which). These TCRs come from a human donor with low-grade glioma or glioblastoma, undergoing nonglioma brain surgery, or in good health (not recorded which).

This clonotype was recorded many times. The rearrangement joins TRBV11-2 to TRBJ2-3, with 8 bases lining up with TRBD1. With V trimmed by 3 bases and J by 2 bases, 4 bases remained unmatched. Germline lookup yields CDR1 SGHAT and CDR2 FQNNGV. This CDR3 region has 15 residues. The chain's CDR3 is CASSLGDRFTDTQYF. The CDR3 nucleotides read TGTGCCAGCAGCTTGGGGGACAGGTTCACAGATACGCAGTATTTT.

This chain uses TRBV27 with TRBJ1-2, with D unclear. Trimming removed 6 bases from V and 3 bases from J, with 20 bases in between. Per the germline V gene, CDR1 is MNHEY and CDR2 is SMNVEV (reference sequence). The CDR3 totals 16 residues. The CDR3 DNA follows: TGTGCCAGCAGCACCCTGGGGTTTGACGGCGACTATGGCTACACCTTC. Amino acid sequence: CASSTLGFDGDYGYTF.

Note on this clonotype: This may be a read error: a much more frequent sequence differs by one nucleotide. This rearrangement joins TRBV6-1 to TRBJ1-6; D is possibly TRBD1 (6 bases). The ends were cut back, 2 bases at V and 3 bases at J, with 11 bases in the middle. The CDR3 runs 16 residues. In germline, CDR1 is MNHNS, CDR2 SASEGT. The CDR3 reads CASSETTGYYNSPLHF. The CDR3 nucleotides are TGTGCCAGCAGTGAAACTACAGGGTACTATAATTCACCCCTCCACTTT.

CDR3 residues: CASSRIGSYEQYF. The CDR3 DNA reads as TGTGCCAGCAGCCGGATTGGCTCCTACGAGCAGTACTTC. The gene calls are TRBV6-1 and TRBJ2-7; D is unresolved. This CDR3 contains 13 residues. The V gene lost 6 bases and the J gene lost 0 bases, with 9 bases spanning the gap. Germline-derived CDR1 and CDR2 are MNHNS and SASEGT.

This clonotype was picked up many times. This sequence joins TRBV6-5 and TRBJ2-1; possibly TRBD2 for D (5 bases). This CDR3 has 15 residues. Trimming pared 2 bases from V and 7 bases from J, leaving 15 bases between. CDR1 is MNHEY and CDR2 is SVGAGI in the germline V gene. In nucleotides, the CDR3 is TGTGCCAGCAGTTACGGGTTGGGTCGCGGGAATGAGCAGTTCTTC. Translated, it gives CASSYGLGRGNEQFF.

The chain is built from TRBV29-1 and TRBJ2-7; TRBD1 is a possible D gene (6 bases). Trimming removed 4 bases from V and 1 base from J, with 20 bases in between. From germline, CDR1 is SQVTM and CDR2 ANQGSEA. The length of the CDR3 is 16 residues. CDR3 DNA: TGCAGCGTTGTTCATAGTGGACAGCACTTTTCCTACGAGCAGTACTTC. Its translation: CSVVHSGQHFSYEQYF.

This sequence joins TRBV20-1 and TRBJ2-3; 7 nucleotides align to TRBD2. Germline assignment: CDR1 DFQATT and CDR2 SNEGSKA (reference sequence). Trimming took 6 bases from V and 4 from J; bases not matched to a gene: 7. This CDR3 is 13 amino acids long. The CDR3 here is CSATGLDPDTQYF. As DNA, the CDR3 is TGCAGTGCGACCGGACTAGACCCAGATACGCAGTATTTT.

Remarks on this clonotype: No conserved phenylalanine or tryptophan ends this CDR3, so it is likely a read error. The chain has TRBV5-1 and TRBJ2-2; no firm D call. The CDR3 is made up of 14 amino acids. V lost 1 base and J lost 1, with 5 bases in between. Germline-derived CDR1 and CDR2 are SGHRS and YFSETQ. For the CDR3, the DNA is TGCGCCAGCAGCTTGCGTGGGAACACCGGGGAGCTGTTTCTT. Translation: CASSLRGNTGELFL.

This clonotype has at least ten counts. The J gene is TRBJ2-3, the V gene TRBV27, with a weak D call TRBD1 (6 bases). Germline CDR1 and CDR2: MNHEY and SMNVEV (reference sequence). The CDR3 runs 14 residues. The germline V and J ends were trimmed by 6 bases and 1 base, with 11 bases remaining between them. CDR3 in amino acids: CASSYRVGTDTQYF. CDR3 DNA sequence: TGTGCCAGCAGCTACAGGGTTGGCACAGATACGCAGTATTTT.

The V call is TRBV7-9, the J call TRBJ2-3; D may correspond to TRBD1 or TRBD2 (5 bases each). CDR3 size: 18 residues. V was pared by 0 bases and J by 2 bases, with 18 bases between. Germline V gene data show CDR1 as SEHNR and CDR2 as FQNEAQ (reference sequence). The CDR3 DNA is TGTGCCAGCAGCTTAGCGGGACGGACCGGGACCGTCACAGATACGCAGTATTTT. Its translation is CASSLAGRTGTVTDTQYF.

This clonotype occurred a few times. The CDR3 is CSALRAGLTYEQYF. The CDR3 nucleotides read TGCAGTGCTCTAAGGGCGGGTCTTACCTACGAGCAGTACTTC. This chain links TRBV20-1 with TRBJ2-7, with D possibly being TRBD2 (5 bases). CDR3 length equals 14 residues. Germline CDR1 is DFQATT and CDR2 is SNEGSKA (reference sequence). V dropped 5 bases and J dropped 2 bases, with 16 bases sitting between them.

The J gene is TRBJ2-6, the V gene TRBV29-1, with D uncertain. Germline V gives CDR1 SQVTM, CDR2 ANQGSEA. The ends were cut back, 0 bases at V and 2 bases at J, with 5 bases in the middle. The CDR3 sequence is 14 residues long. The CDR3 here is CSVEDRPGANVLTF. In DNA, the CDR3 is TGCAGCGTTGAAGATCGCCCTGGGGCCAACGTCCTGACTTTC.

The chain is built from TRBV3-1 and TRBJ2-1, with 7 bases aligning to TRBD1. The J segment lost 4 bases and the V segment lost 4 bases, leaving 4 bases of the junction unmatched. The CDR3 spans 14 residues. Germline CDR1 reads LGHDT; CDR2 reads YNNKEL (reference sequence). Here the CDR3 reads CASSPPDRYNEQFF. CDR3 bases: TGTGCCAGCAGCCCACCGGACAGGTACAATGAGCAGTTCTTC.

The chain couples TRBV3-1 to TRBJ2-7, with D uncertain. Germline CDR1 LGHDT, CDR2 YNNKEL (reference sequence). V shed 1 base and J shed 4 bases, with 14 bases lying between them. There are 15 residues in the CDR3. CDR3 amino acids: CASSQVNGPTYEQYF. CDR3 nucleotide sequence: TGTGCCAGCAGCCAAGTAAACGGGCCAACATACGAGCAGTACTTC.

This clonotype came up a few times. The chain recombines TRBV7-2 with TRBJ1-1; TRBD1 might be the D (5 bases). V was trimmed by 4 bases and J by 0 bases, leaving 12 bases between them. Germline V lookup: CDR1 SGHTA, CDR2 FQGNSA. The CDR3 spans 15 residues. The CDR3 reads CASSSGGGVNTEAFF. The CDR3 DNA reads TGTGCCAGCAGCTCTGGTGGGGGTGTGAACACTGAAGCTTTCTTT.

In regard to this clonotype: Without the conserved terminal phenylalanine or tryptophan, this CDR3 likely stems from a read error. The V call is TRBV5-6, the J call TRBJ2-7, with 9 bases aligning to TRBD1. The CDR3 loop spans 17 amino acids. Germline CDR1 reads SGHDT; CDR2 reads YYEEEE. The V gene end was trimmed by 2 bases and the J gene end by 4 bases; junction bases not matched to a gene: 13. The CDR3, as DNA: TGTGCCAGCAGCTTCTTTTACGCCGGGACAGGGCCATACGAGCAGTACTCC. It codes for CASSFFYAGTGPYEQYS.

This clonotype was recorded many times. V gene TRBV6-1 combines with J gene TRBJ2-2; D not certain. Trimming removed 6 bases at V and 3 bases at J, with 8 bases between. CDR1 and CDR2 from the germline V gene are MNHNS and SASEGT. The CDR3 sequence is 13 residues long. This chain's CDR3 is CASSPEYTGELFF. CDR3 DNA sequence: TGTGCCAGCAGCCCCGAATACACCGGGGAGCTGTTTTTT.

This clonotype appeared a single time. The chain links TRBV5-1 to TRBJ2-1, with D perhaps matching TRBD1 or TRBD2 (5 bases each). The CDR3 sequence is 15 residues long. CDR1 is SGHRS, CDR2 YFSETQ, per germline. Trimming took off 4 bases at V and 3 bases at J, with 14 bases between the two ends. The CDR3 DNA reads TGCGCCAGCAGCCCACCCGGGACCCACTACAATGAGCAGTTCTTC. It translates to CASSPPGTHYNEQFF.

The chain has TRBV2 and TRBJ2-7; D is ambiguous. V was clipped by 3 bases and J by 0 bases, with 15 bases between them. Germline V lookup: CDR1 SNHLY, CDR2 FYNNEI. This CDR3 has 16 amino acids. CDR3 protein: CASSDPATGRSYEQYF. The CDR3 DNA reads as TGTGCCAGCAGTGACCCTGCGACGGGCCGCTCCTACGAGCAGTACTTC.

At least ten counts were recorded for this clonotype. The chain has TRBV27 and TRBJ1-6; D unclear. The V gene's germline CDR1 is MNHEY and CDR2 SMNVEV (reference sequence). This CDR3 comprises 16 residues. The ends were cut back, 6 bases at V and 2 bases at J, with 14 bases in the middle. As DNA, the CDR3 is TGTGCCAGCAGCCATTCAGGACGGCCCTATAATTCACCCCTCCACTTT. It codes for CASSHSGRPYNSPLHF.

This clonotype has ten or more counts. V and J are TRBV27 and TRBJ2-1; TRBD2 agrees at 12 bases. The V and J ends lost 3 bases and 3 bases, in that order; junction bases with no gene match: 6. This CDR3 region has 17 residues. Per the germline V gene, CDR1 is MNHEY and CDR2 is SMNVEV (reference sequence). The CDR3 here is CASSFLETSGGYNEQFF. The CDR3 DNA sequence: TGTGCCAGCAGTTTCCTCGAGACTAGCGGGGGCTACAATGAGCAGTTCTTC.

V usage is TRBV6-2 or TRBV6-3 and J usage is TRBJ2-7; 7 positions agree with TRBD1. The CDR3 is 15 amino acids. Unmatched junction bases numbered 10, after V lost 2 bases and J lost 6 bases. Germline lookup yields CDR1 MNHEY and CDR2 SVGEGT. CDR3 residues: CASSYRRTGDSEQYF. CDR3 coding DNA: TGTGCCAGCAGTTACCGCAGGACCGGGGACAGCGAGCAGTACTTC.

This clonotype turned up a few times. One base away lies a much larger clone, so this may be a sequencing read error. This chain joins TRBV15 and TRBJ1-2; 12 bases align to TRBD1. The CDR3 totals 16 residues. The J segment lost 7 bases and the V segment lost 5 bases, leaving 11 bases of the junction unmatched. Germline assignment: CDR1 LNHNV and CDR2 YYDKDF (reference sequence). As DNA, the CDR3 is TGTGCCACCAGCGGGGGGGGGGACAGGGGGCAAGGTGGCTACACCTTC. Its protein product is CATSGGGDRGQGGYTF. Full variable domain (missing parts from reference TRBV15 and TRBJ1-2): DAMVIQNPRYQVTQFGKPVTLSCSQTLNHNVMYWYQQKSSQAPKLLFHYYDKDFNNEADTPDNFQSRRPNTSFCFLDIRSPGLGDTAMYLCATSGGGDRGQGGYTFGSGTRLTVV.

To note about this clonotype: A much more abundant neighbour one base away suggests this may be a read error. V usage is TRBV6-2 or TRBV6-3 and J usage is TRBJ2-7; D is perhaps TRBD2 (5 bases). The CDR3 is 10 residues long. Germline lookup yields CDR1 MNHEY and CDR2 SVGEGT. CDR3 sequence (DNA): TGTGCCAGCAGAGACTACGAGAAGTACTTC. Its protein is CASRDYEKYF.

The chain has TRBV5-6 and TRBJ2-1; D is possibly TRBD2 (6 bases). Germline CDR1 is SGHDT and CDR2 is YYEEEE. The CDR3 spans 15 residues. V lost 1 base and J lost 4, with 12 bases in between. The CDR3 bases are TGTGCCAGCAGCTTGAGGGGCGGGGCGTACAATGAGCAGTTCTTC. This sequence encodes CASSLRGGAYNEQFF.

This clonotype was recorded only once. A read error is possible here, since a much larger clone lies one base away. The J gene is TRBJ2-2, the V gene TRBV6-2 or TRBV6-3; no clear D. V was trimmed by 2 bases and J by 2 bases, leaving 12 bases between them. The CDR3 spans 16 residues. Germline V gene sequence: CDR1 MNHEY, CDR2 SVGEGT. CDR3 sequence: CASSYQQVKNTGELFF. CDR3 in DNA: TGTGCCAGCAGTTACCAACAAGTAAAAAACACCGGGGAGCTGTTTTTT.

This clonotype was counted ten times or more. The CDR3 nucleotides are TGTGCCAGCAGTCCCGCCGGCGGGGGAATTTACAATGAGCAGTTCTTC. Residues: CASSPAGGGIYNEQFF. The chain joins TRBV27 to TRBJ2-1; the match to TRBD2 covers 7 bases. Unmatched junction bases numbered 11, after V lost 5 bases and J lost 4 bases. Per germline, CDR1 MNHEY and CDR2 SMNVEV (reference sequence). The CDR3 covers 16 residues.